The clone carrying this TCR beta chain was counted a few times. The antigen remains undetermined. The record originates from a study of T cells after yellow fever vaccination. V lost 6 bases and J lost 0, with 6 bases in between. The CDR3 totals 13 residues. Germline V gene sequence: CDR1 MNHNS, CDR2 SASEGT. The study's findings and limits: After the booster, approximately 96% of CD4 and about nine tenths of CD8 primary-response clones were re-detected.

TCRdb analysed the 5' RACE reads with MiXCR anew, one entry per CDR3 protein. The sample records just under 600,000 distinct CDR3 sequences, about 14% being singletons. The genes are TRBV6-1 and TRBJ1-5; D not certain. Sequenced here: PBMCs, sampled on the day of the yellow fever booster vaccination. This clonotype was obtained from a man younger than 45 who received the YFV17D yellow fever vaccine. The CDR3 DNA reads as TGTGCCAGCAGACGCTATAGCAATCAGCCCCAGCATTTT. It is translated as CASRRYSNQPQHF.